Shown below are 6 T cell receptor beta chains from a single sample sequenced in a study of CD8+ T cells in alopecia areata. It was cDNA, reverse transcribed from extracted RNA, that served as the sequencing template. Only in-frame clones appear in the TCRdb table, and some are missing; sequencing was by immunoSEQ multiplex PCR. This table holds 90,000 to 100,000 clones, roughly two thirds found once. Treatment indicated: oral pan-JAK inhibitor, 5-10 mg twice daily. Sequences were derived from CD8+ T cells sorted from blood, sampled at week 4, from a patient treated with tofacitinib. All receptors come from a human donor with alopecia areata.

The rearrangement uses TRBV7-9 and TRBJ2-7; 7 bases are shared with TRBD2. This CDR3 comprises 15 residues. CDR1 is SEHNR, CDR2 FQNEAQ, per germline (reference sequence). V gave up 5 bases and J gave up 4 bases; unmatched junction bases: 11. As DNA, the CDR3 is TGTGCCAGCAGCCCCAAGGGAGCGGGGATATACGAGCAGTACTTC. It is translated as CASSPKGAGIYEQYF.

This clone was picked up a small number of times. V gene TRBV4-2 combines with J gene TRBJ2-1, with 8 positions matching TRBD2. This CDR3 is built from 18 residues. Germline-derived CDR1 and CDR2 are LGHNA and YNFKEQ. The V and J ends lost 2 bases and 2 bases, in that order; junction bases with no gene match: 11. CDR3 in amino acids: CASSQNPLAGSAYNEQFF. CDR3 in DNA: TGTGCCAGCAGCCAAAATCCCCTAGCGGGCTCGGCCTACAATGAGCAGTTCTTC.

The gene calls are TRBV15 and TRBJ1-1; 7 nucleotides agree with TRBD1. V shed 3 bases, J shed 7 bases, and the junction held 2 bases outside the gene matches. The germline V gene encodes CDR1 LNHNV and CDR2 YYDKDF (reference sequence). CDR3 length equals 12 residues. The CDR3 bases are TGTGCCACCAGCAGTGACAGGGATGAAGCTTTCTTT. Its translation is CATSSDRDEAFF. The variable domain in full, completed from reference TRBV15 and TRBJ1-1, reads DAMVIQNPRYQVTQFGKPVTLSCSQTLNHNVMYWYQQKSSQAPKLLFHYYDKDFNNEADTPDNFQSRRPNTSFCFLDIRSPGLGDTAMYLCATSSDRDEAFFGQGTRLTVV.

The chain combines TRBV7-8 with TRBJ2-5; D uncertain. CDR1 SGHVS and CDR2 FQNEAQ come from the germline V gene. The CDR3 runs 15 residues. V dropped 5 bases and J dropped 6 bases, with 19 bases sitting between them. This CDR3 is CASSPYWETTKTQYF. The CDR3 coding sequence is TGTGCCAGCAGCCCGTACTGGGAAACCACCAAGACCCAGTACTTC.

The chain has TRBV5-6 and TRBJ2-2; no reliable D call. The CDR3 contains 15 residues. Germline V gene lookup returns CDR1 SGHDT and CDR2 YYEEEE. V was trimmed by 0 bases and J by 3 bases, leaving 9 bases between them. CDR3 nucleotides: TGTGCCAGCAGCTTGGTACAGACGTACACCGGGGAGCTGTTTTTT. Translating it yields CASSLVQTYTGELFF. Combining the CDR3 with reference TRBV5-6 and TRBJ2-2 gives the whole variable domain DAGVTQSPTHLIKTRGQQVTLRCSPKSGHDTVSWYQQALGQGPQFIFQYYEEEERQRGNFPDRFSGHQFPNYSSELNVNALLLGDSALYLCASSLVQTYTGELFFGEGSRLTVL.

The chain joins TRBV5-6 to TRBJ1-5; D may be TRBD1 (5 bases). This CDR3 contains 16 residues. Trimming took 0 bases from V and 2 from J, leaving 12 bases between them. From germline, CDR1 is SGHDT and CDR2 YYEEEE. CDR3 in amino acids: CASSLGAGRGNQPQHF. The CDR3 DNA sequence: TGTGCCAGCAGCTTGGGGGCGGGACGGGGCAATCAGCCCCAGCATTTT.